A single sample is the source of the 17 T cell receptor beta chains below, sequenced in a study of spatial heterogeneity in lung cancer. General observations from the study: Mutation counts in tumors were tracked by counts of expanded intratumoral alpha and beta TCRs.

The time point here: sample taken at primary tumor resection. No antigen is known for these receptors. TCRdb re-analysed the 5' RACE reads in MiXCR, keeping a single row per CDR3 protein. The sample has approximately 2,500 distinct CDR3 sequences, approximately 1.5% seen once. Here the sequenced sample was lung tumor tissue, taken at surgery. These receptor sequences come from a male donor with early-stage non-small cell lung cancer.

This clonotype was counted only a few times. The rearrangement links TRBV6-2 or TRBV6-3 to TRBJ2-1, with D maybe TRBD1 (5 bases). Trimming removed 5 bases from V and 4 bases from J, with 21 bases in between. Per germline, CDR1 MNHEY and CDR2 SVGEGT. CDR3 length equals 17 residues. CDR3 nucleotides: TGTGCCAGCAGTCCGAATGCCAGGTGGGGCGCTTACAATGAGCAGTTCTTC. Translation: CASSPNARWGAYNEQFF.

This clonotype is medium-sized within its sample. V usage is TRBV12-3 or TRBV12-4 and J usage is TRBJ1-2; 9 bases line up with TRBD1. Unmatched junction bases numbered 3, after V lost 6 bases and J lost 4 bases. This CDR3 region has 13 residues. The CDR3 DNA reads TGTGCCAGCAGCACAGGGGGCCGCTATGGCTACACCTTC. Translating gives CASSTGGRYGYTF.

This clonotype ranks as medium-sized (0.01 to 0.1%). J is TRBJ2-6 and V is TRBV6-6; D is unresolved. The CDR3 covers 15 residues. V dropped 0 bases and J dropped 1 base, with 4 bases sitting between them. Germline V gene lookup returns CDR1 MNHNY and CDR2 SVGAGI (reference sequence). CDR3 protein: CASSYSKSGANVLTF. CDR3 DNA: TGTGCCAGCAGTTACTCGAAGTCTGGGGCCAACGTCCTGACTTTC.

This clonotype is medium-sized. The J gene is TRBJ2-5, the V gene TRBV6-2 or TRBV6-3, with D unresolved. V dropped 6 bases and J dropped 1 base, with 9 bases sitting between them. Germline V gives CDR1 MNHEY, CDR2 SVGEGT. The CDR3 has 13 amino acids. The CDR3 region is CASSHPPQETQYF. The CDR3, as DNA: TGTGCCAGCAGCCACCCCCCCCAAGAGACCCAGTACTTC.

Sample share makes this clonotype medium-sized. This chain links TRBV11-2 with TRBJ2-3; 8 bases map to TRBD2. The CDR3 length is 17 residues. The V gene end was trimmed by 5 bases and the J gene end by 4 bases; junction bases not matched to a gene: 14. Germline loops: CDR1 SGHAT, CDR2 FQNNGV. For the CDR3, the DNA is TGTGCCAGCAGCAGAAAATCTGTGCGGGGGGCCGCAGATACGCAGTATTTT. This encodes CASSRKSVRGAADTQYF.

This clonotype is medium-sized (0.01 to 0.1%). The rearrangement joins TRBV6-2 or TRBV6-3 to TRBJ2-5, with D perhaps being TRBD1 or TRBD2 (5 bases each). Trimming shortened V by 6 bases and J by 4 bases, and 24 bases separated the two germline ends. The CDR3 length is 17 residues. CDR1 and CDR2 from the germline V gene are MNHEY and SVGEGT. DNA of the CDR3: TGTGCCAGCAGAGTTTGGGGGATTGCCCCCGCCGGAGAGACCCAGTACTTC. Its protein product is CASRVWGIAPAGETQYF.

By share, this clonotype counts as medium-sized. CDR3 amino acids: CSAMPMDLAGFSYEQYV. CDR3 nucleotides: TGCAGTGCTATGCCAATGGACTTAGCAGGTTTTTCCTACGAGCAGTACGTC. The rearrangement uses TRBV20-1 and TRBJ2-7; the D gene is possibly TRBD2 (5 bases). The CDR3 covers 17 residues. V gave up 4 bases and J gave up 1 base, with 23 bases separating them. The germline CDR1 and CDR2 sequences are DFQATT and SNEGSKA (reference sequence).

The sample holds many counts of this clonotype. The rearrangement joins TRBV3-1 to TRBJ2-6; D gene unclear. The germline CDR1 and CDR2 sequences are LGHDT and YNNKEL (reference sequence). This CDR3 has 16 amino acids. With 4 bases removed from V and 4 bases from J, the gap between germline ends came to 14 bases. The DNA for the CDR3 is TGTGCCAGCAGCCCCCTGACGCGGACCGGGGCCAACGTCCTGACTTTC. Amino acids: CASSPLTRTGANVLTF. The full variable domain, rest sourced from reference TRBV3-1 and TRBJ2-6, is DTAVSQTPKYLVTQMGNDKSIKCEQNLGHDTMYWYKQDSKKFLKIMFSYNNKELIINETVPNRFSPKSPDKAHLNLHINSLELGDSAVYFCASSPLTRTGANVLTFGAGSRLTVL.

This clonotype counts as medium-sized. Written as DNA, the CDR3 is TGCAGTGCTAGAAATTTTAGGACGGGTCTCTCCTACGAGCAGTACGTC. Translating gives CSARNFRTGLSYEQYV. V is TRBV20-1 and J is TRBJ2-7; D is undetermined. The germline V gene has CDR1 DFQATT and CDR2 SNEGSKA (reference sequence). V lost 2 bases and J 0 bases, leaving 17 bases between the germline ends. This CDR3 comprises 16 residues.

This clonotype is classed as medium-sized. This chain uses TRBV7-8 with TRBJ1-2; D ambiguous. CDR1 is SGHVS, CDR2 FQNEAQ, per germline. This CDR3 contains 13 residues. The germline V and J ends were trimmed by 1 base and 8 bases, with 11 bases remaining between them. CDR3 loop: CASSLGITGGYTF. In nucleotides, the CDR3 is TGTGCCAGCAGCTTAGGGATTACGGGAGGCTACACCTTC. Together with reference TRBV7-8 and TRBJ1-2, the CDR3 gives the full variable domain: GAGVSQSPRYKVAKRGQDVALRCDPISGHVSLFWYQQALGQGPEFLTYFQNEAQLDKSGLPSDRFFAERPEGSVSTLKIQRTQQEDSAVYLCASSLGITGGYTFGSGTRLTVV.

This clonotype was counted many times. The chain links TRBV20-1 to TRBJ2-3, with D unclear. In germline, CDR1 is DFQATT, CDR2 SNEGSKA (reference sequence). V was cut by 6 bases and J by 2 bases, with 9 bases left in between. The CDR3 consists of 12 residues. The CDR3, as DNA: TGCAGTGCATTGGCGGCCACAGATACGCAGTATTTT. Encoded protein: CSALAATDTQYF.

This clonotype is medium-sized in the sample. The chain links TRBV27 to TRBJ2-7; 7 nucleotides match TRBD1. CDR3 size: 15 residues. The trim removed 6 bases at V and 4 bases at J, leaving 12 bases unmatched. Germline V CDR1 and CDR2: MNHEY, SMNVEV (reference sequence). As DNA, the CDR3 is TGTGCCAGCAGAAGAACAGGGGCGATGCGATACGAGCAGTACGTC. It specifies CASRRTGAMRYEQYV.

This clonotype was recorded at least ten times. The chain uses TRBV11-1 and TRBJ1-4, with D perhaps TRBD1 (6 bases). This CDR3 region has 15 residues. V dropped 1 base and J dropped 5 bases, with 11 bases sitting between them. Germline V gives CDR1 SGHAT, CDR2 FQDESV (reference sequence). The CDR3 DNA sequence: TGTGCCAGCAGCTTAGTTCAGCAGGGGAATGAAAAACTGTTTTTT. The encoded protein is CASSLVQQGNEKLFF.

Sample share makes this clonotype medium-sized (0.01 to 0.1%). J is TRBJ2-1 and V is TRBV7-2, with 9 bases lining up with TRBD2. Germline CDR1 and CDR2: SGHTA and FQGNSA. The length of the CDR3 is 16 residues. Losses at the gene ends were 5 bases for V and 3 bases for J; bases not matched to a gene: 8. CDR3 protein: CASSRAGGLDYNEQFF. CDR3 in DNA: TGTGCCAGCAGCCGAGCGGGAGGATTGGACTACAATGAGCAGTTCTTC.

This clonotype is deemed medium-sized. The CDR3 DNA reads TGTGCCAGCAGCTTAGCCCGACAGGGGAGGGCCGAAGCTTTCTTT. Translation: CASSLARQGRAEAFF. The chain combines TRBV11-1 with TRBJ1-1; 8 positions match TRBD1. V was clipped by 0 bases and J by 8 bases; unmatched bases: 8. The CDR3 has 15 amino acids. In germline, CDR1 is SGHAT, CDR2 FQDESV (reference sequence). The complete variable domain, with remaining parts taken from reference TRBV11-1 and TRBJ1-1, reads EAEVAQSPRYKITEKSQAVAFWCDPISGHATLYWYRQILGQGPELLVQFQDESVVDDSQLPKDRFSAERLKGVDSTLKIQPAELGDSAMYLCASSLARQGRAEAFFGQGTRLTVV.

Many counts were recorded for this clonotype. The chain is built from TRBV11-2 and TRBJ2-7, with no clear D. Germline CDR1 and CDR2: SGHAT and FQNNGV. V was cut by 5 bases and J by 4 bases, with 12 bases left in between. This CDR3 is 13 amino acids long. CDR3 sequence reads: CASSGPGSYEQYF. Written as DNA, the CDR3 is TGTGCCAGCAGCGGACCCGGCAGTTACGAGCAGTACTTC.

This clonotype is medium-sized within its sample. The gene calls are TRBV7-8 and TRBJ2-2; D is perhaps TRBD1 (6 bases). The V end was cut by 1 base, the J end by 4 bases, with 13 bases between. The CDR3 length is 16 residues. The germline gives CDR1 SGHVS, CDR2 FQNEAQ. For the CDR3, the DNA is TGTGCCAGCAGCTTAGGGGACACCGGGTTCACCGGGGAGCTGTTTTTT. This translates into CASSLGDTGFTGELFF.